The T cell receptor beta chain described here comes from a study of T-cell memory formation after mild COVID-19. Germline-derived CDR1 and CDR2 are SNHLY and FYNNEI. Trimming pared 3 bases from V and 3 bases from J, leaving 14 bases between. The CDR3 consists of 16 residues. Turning to this clonotype: Its antigen is not identified.

TCRdb independently ran MiXCR on the 5' RACE reads; one entry per CDR3 protein. The table lists 350,000 to 500,000 distinct CDR3 sequences, approximately 20% of them singletons. Findings of the study overall: Detection of some responders pre-infection suggested pre-existing cross-reactive memory T cells participated. Among clones peaking at day 37 in the second wave, SARS-CoV-2 specificity remained unconfirmed. Day 15 to 85 contracting clones showed balanced CD4/CD8; later expanders leaned CD4+. Of the contracting clones, CD4+ ones lay mainly in CM and EM, and CD8+ ones in EMRA.

The sequence was obtained from an adult woman who had mild COVID-19 (a few samples of this study predate the infection). Cell type and time point are not known. The sample was PBMCs or a T cell subset sorted from them (not recorded which). This chain uses TRBV2 with TRBJ2-2; D might be TRBD1 (7 bases). CDR3 DNA sequence: TGTGCCAGCAGTGAGGAGGGGGCGAAGTACACCGGGGAGCTGTTTTTT. This encodes CASSEEGAKYTGELFF.